This T cell receptor (beta chain) stems from a study of T cells after yellow fever vaccination. TCRdb re-called the 5' RACE reads through MiXCR, storing one row per CDR3 protein. The sample lists a few hundred thousand distinct CDR3 sequences, about 7% occurring once. The CDR3 totals 12 residues. The V segment lost 4 bases and the J segment 12 bases; nucleotides outside the gene matches: 4. In germline, CDR1 is MNHEY, CDR2 SVGAGI. This clonotype was detected a few times. J is TRBJ2-1 and V is TRBV6-5; 9 bases align to TRBD2. The sequences come from CD4+ T cells sorted from PBMCs, collected 15 days after the yellow fever booster vaccination. The sequence was collected from a man aged 25-40 years who received the YFV17D yellow fever vaccine. The CDR3 bases are TGTGCCAGCAGTTTCAGCGGGAGGTCGCAGTTCTTC. It yields the protein CASSFSGRSQFF.